These 18 T cell receptor beta chains share one sample of origin, sequenced in a study of technical replicates of blood from a few donors (dated by TCRdb to 2016 to 2017). The library was prepared using the immunoSEQ multiplex PCR assay. TCRdb carries this immuneACCESS record with in-frame sequences only. Its versions omit some clonotypes, under half of them owing to an unresolved V gene in the studies checked, with the rest unexplained. The sample table holds around 60,000 clones, of which 85% to 95% were seen once. The top ten hold 3.5% to 5.5% of the sample. The sample was PBMCs. These receptors all come from a human donor in good health. Some clones in this sample may be carry-over from other donors' samples.

The chain employs TRBV5-1 and TRBJ2-3; 11 bases map to TRBD2. Germline-derived CDR1 and CDR2 are SGHRS and YFSETQ. This CDR3 is 17 amino acids long. V lost 4 bases, J lost 3 bases, and 10 bases stayed unmatched. In DNA form, the CDR3 reads TGCGCCAGCAGCCCCGGGACTAGCGGAAGTCGTACAGATACGCAGTATTTT. Its protein is CASSPGTSGSRTDTQYF.

This clone occurred many times. V gene TRBV7-2 combines with J gene TRBJ1-4, with 9 bases identical to TRBD1. V shed 6 bases, J shed 10 bases, and the junction held 12 bases outside the gene matches. Germline CDR1 is SGHTA and CDR2 is FQGNSA. This CDR3 is 15 amino acids long. CDR3: CASRPEGQGWGKLFF. The CDR3 DNA reads as TGTGCCAGCAGACCAGAGGGACAGGGCTGGGGAAAACTGTTTTTT.

Here the CDR3 DNA reads TGCGCCAGCAGCCAGGATACTAGCGGGATTGACAATGAGCAGTTCTTC. It codes for CASSQDTSGIDNEQFF. This chain connects TRBV4-3 to TRBJ2-1, with TRBD2 matching over 10 bases. This CDR3 is built from 16 residues. Trimming cost V 3 bases and J 5 bases; bases outside gene matches: 7. Germline values: CDR1 LGHNA, CDR2 YSLEER.

The chain recombines TRBV5-1 with TRBJ1-4, with 8 bases fitting TRBD1. This CDR3 has 15 amino acids. Germline V gene data show CDR1 as SGHRS and CDR2 as YFSETQ. V gave up 0 bases and J gave up 2 bases; unmatched junction bases: 0. CDR3 loop: CASSLGDRTNEKLFF. The CDR3 DNA reads as TGCGCCAGCAGCTTGGGGGACAGGACTAATGAAAAACTGTTTTTT.

The chain links TRBV18 to TRBJ1-1, with TRBD1 as a possible D gene (5 bases). Germline CDR1 reads KGHSH; CDR2 reads LQKENI. V lost 6 bases and J lost 4, with 15 bases in between. The CDR3 sequence is 14 residues long. CDR3 residues: CASSLSQGVTEAFF. Written as DNA, the CDR3 is TGTGCCAGCTCCCTTAGCCAGGGTGTCACTGAAGCTTTCTTT.

This clone was counted ten times or more. V is TRBV7-2 and J is TRBJ1-1; no definite D call. The CDR3 contains 15 residues. The V end lost 5 bases, the J end lost 0 bases, and 13 bases lay between the germline ends. Germline-derived CDR1 and CDR2 are SGHTA and FQGNSA. The CDR3 reads CASSPTVTMNTEAFF. The CDR3 coding sequence is TGTGCCAGCAGCCCCACTGTAACCATGAACACTGAAGCTTTCTTT.

V is TRBV9 and J is TRBJ2-6; the match to TRBD1 covers 8 bases. This CDR3 has 19 amino acids. CDR1 SGDLS and CDR2 YYNGEE come from the germline V gene. Unmatched junction bases numbered 14, after V lost 3 bases and J lost 3 bases. In nucleotides, the CDR3 is TGTGCCAGCAGCGCCGAAGGGACAGGCTGGGTTGGTGGGGCCAACGTCCTGACTTTC. Translation: CASSAEGTGWVGGANVLTF.

The chain recombines TRBV2 with TRBJ1-2; TRBD1 matches 8 bases. Unmatched junction bases numbered 7, after V lost 6 bases and J lost 4 bases. This CDR3 contains 14 residues. Per the germline V gene, CDR1 is SNHLY and CDR2 is FYNNEI. The CDR3 loop is CASRAGTGTYGYTF. The CDR3 coding sequence is TGTGCCAGCAGAGCCGGGACAGGAACCTATGGCTACACCTTC. The full variable domain, completed using reference TRBV2 and TRBJ1-2, is EPEVTQTPSHQVTQMGQEVILRCVPISNHLYFYWYRQILGQKVEFLVSFYNNEISEKSEIFDDQFSVERPDGSNFTLKIRSTKLEDSAMYFCASRAGTGTYGYTFGSGTRLTVV.

V gene TRBV6-1 combines with J gene TRBJ2-1; 7 positions agree with TRBD1. The CDR3 consists of 15 residues. J was trimmed by 4 bases and V by 4 bases; bases with no gene match: 7. Germline V gene sequence: CDR1 MNHNS, CDR2 SASEGT. The CDR3, as DNA: TGTGCCAGCAGTGTGCCGTGGGACAGTTACAATGAGCAGTTCTTC. This translates into CASSVPWDSYNEQFF.

There are a few counts of this clone. This rearrangement joins TRBV18 to TRBJ1-1; 10 bases are shared with TRBD1. This CDR3 region has 14 residues. Per germline, CDR1 KGHSH and CDR2 LQKENI. J lost 5 bases, V lost 6 bases, and 6 bases had no gene match. The CDR3 nucleotides are TGTGCCAGCTCTCAAGGACAGGGGGGGACTGAAGCTTTCTTT. Protein sequence: CASSQGQGGTEAFF. The full variable domain, completed using reference TRBV18 and TRBJ1-1, is NAGVMQNPRHLVRRRGQEARLRCSPMKGHSHVYWYRQLPEEGLKFMVYLQKENIIDESGMPKERFSAEFPKEGPSILRIQQVVRGDSAAYFCASSQGQGGTEAFFGQGTRLTVV.

V and J are TRBV7-8 and TRBJ2-7, with 9 bases that match TRBD2. The CDR3 consists of 19 residues. V lost 5 bases to trimming and J lost 4 bases; unmatched junction nucleotides: 21. The germline gives CDR1 SGHVS, CDR2 FQNEAQ. The CDR3 DNA sequence: TGTGCCAGCAGCATATCCCGGCGGACTAGCGTTAGAAGTGGGTACGAGCAGTACTTC. It encodes CASSISRRTSVRSGYEQYF.

The chain links TRBV12-2 to TRBJ1-1; the DNA was not used to check the table's D call, TRBD1. TRBV12-2 is classified as a pseudogene. This CDR3 is 17 amino acids long. CDR3 amino acids: CASRLTDREALNTEAFF. The CDR3 DNA reads as TGTGCAAGTCGCTTGACCGACAGGGAGGCCCTGAACACTGAAGCTTTCTTT.

This sequence joins TRBV25-1 and TRBJ2-7, with TRBD1 identical over 8 bases. Germline lookup yields CDR1 MGHDK and CDR2 SYGVNS. The V gene end was trimmed by 6 bases and the J gene end by 3 bases; junction bases not matched to a gene: 7. The CDR3 runs to 14 residues. CDR3 in DNA: TGTGCCAGCAGCATGACAGGGGTAGGCTACGAGCAGTACTTC. This translates into CASSMTGVGYEQYF.

This chain joins TRBV5-8 and TRBJ2-1, with unresolved D. The V and J ends lost 1 base and 10 bases respectively, with 9 bases between them. This CDR3 is 12 amino acids long. Germline V lookup: CDR1 SGHTS, CDR2 YDEGEE. CDR3 DNA: TGTGCCAGCAGCTTGTACCCAGGCGAGCAGTTCTTC. Its protein product is CASSLYPGEQFF.

The genes are TRBV7-2 and TRBJ2-7, with D maybe TRBD2 (5 bases). This CDR3 spans 13 amino acids. CDR1 is SGHTA, CDR2 FQGNSA, per germline. V lost 6 bases, J lost 5 bases, and 14 bases lay in between. CDR3 protein: CASSGRRVDEQYF. DNA for the CDR3: TGTGCCAGCAGTGGTAGGCGGGTAGACGAGCAGTACTTC.

In its sample, this clone was seen once. The CDR3, as DNA: TGTGCCAGCAGTTACTCGGGACTAGCGGGATTATACGAGCAGTACTTC. Translation gives CASSYSGLAGLYEQYF. The chain recombines TRBV6-6 with TRBJ2-7, with TRBD2 matching over 13 bases. This CDR3 spans 16 amino acids. V was clipped by 0 bases and J by 4 bases; unmatched bases: 3. The germline V gene encodes CDR1 MNHNY and CDR2 SVGAGI (reference sequence).

The V call is TRBV29-1, the J call TRBJ2-7; 11 bases fit TRBD2. The trim removed 6 bases at V and 2 bases at J, leaving 9 bases unmatched. Germline V gene lookup returns CDR1 SQVTM and CDR2 ANQGSEA. This CDR3 comprises 15 residues. The chain's CDR3 is CSVTGTSGNTYEQYF. Written as DNA, the CDR3 is TGCAGCGTAACCGGGACTAGCGGAAACACCTACGAGCAGTACTTC.

The chain combines TRBV5-6 with TRBJ2-3; 9 bases agree with TRBD1. V shed 6 bases and J 7 bases; nucleotides not matched to a gene: 12. Germline V lookup: CDR1 SGHDT, CDR2 YYEEEE. The CDR3 runs 15 residues. The CDR3 DNA follows: TGTGCCAGCACAAGGGGGACAGGGCCTCCTCATACGCAGTATTTT. Its translation is CASTRGTGPPHTQYF.